What follows is one TCR beta chain and its context. Its antigen remains unknown. The data originate from a study of shared clonotypes between healthy human individuals. Study as a whole: CD4 naive cells filled three plates per donor, CD4 memory three, CD8 naive two and CD8 memory one. Study-wide points: In general, naive subsets displayed greater estimated richness than memory subsets did. A few donors held about 5% of naive CD4 clonotypes in common. Rarefaction demonstrated incomplete sorted-subset sequencing despite large depth.

Germline assignment: CDR1 GTSNPN and CDR2 SVGIG (reference sequence). V was trimmed by 1 base and J by 7 bases, leaving 20 bases between them. The CDR3 runs to 15 residues. The method was immunoSEQ multiplex PCR; TCRdb's version includes in-frame clones alone and lacks a portion of them. The data show about 120,000 clones, with around 65% seen just once and 24% held by the top ten. Input material: memory CD8+ T cells sorted from blood. Subset denoted: CD45RO+ cells pooled with CCR7-negative TemRA cells. The sequence was collected from a woman aged 30 to 39 in good health. The rearrangement joins TRBV30 to TRBJ2-7; a possible D gene is TRBD1 (6 bases). CDR3 region: CAWSGGPHRIGEQYF. The CDR3, as DNA: TGTGCCTGGAGTGGGGGGCCTCATCGTATTGGGGAGCAGTACTTC.